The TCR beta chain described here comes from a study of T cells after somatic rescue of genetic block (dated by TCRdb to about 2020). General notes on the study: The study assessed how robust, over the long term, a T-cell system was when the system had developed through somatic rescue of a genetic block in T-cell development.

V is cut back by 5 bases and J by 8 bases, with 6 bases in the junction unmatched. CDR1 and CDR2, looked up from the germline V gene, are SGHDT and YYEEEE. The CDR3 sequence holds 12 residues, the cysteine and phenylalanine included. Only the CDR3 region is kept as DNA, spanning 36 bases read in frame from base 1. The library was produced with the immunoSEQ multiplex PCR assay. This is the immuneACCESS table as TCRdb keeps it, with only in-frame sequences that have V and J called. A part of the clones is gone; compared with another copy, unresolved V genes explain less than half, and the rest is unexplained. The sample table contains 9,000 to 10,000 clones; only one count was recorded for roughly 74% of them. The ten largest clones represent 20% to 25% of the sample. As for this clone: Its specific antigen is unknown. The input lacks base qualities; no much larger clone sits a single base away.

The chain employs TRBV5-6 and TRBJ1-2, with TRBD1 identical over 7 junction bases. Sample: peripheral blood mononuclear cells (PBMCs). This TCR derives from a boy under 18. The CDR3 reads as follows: CASRKTGQGYTF. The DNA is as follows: TGTGCCAGCAGGAAGACAGGGCAGGGCTACACCTTC. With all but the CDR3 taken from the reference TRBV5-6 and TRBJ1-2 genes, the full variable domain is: DAGVTQSPTHLIKTRGQQVTLRCSPKSGHDTVSWYQQALGQGPQFIFQYYEEEERQRGNFPDRFSGHQFPNYSSELNVNALLLGDSALYLCASRKTGQGYTFGSGTRLTVV.